This is a list of T cell receptor beta chains from one sample in a study of control samples from healthy donors and cancer patients. Data came from immunoSEQ multiplex PCR; TCRdb stores just in-frame clones and leaves some out. The profile covers 20,000 to 25,000 clones, with 88% appearing a single time and more than 7% taken by the ten largest. The sample was PBMCs. The receptors derive from a woman in her sixties with head and neck cancer. CDR3s include the opening cysteine and the closing phenylalanine or tryptophan. D genes are given only for firm matches. Part of the rows lack a size; the others show once, few, many or a class for expanded clones.

v_gene	d_gene	abundance	j_gene	CDR3aa	CDR3nt
TRBV2	TRBD2	.	TRBJ2-2	CASMLAGFTGELFF	TGTGCCAGCATGCTAGCGGGATTCACCGGGGAGCTGTTTTTT
TRBV18	TRBD1	.	TRBJ2-4	CASSLMTGVGKNIQYF	TGTGCCAGCTCACTAATGACAGGGGTTGGCAAAAACATTCAGTACTTC
TRBV7-9	TRBD2	.	TRBJ2-5	CASSLRTSGIQETQYF	TGTGCCAGCAGCTTAAGGACTAGCGGCATACAAGAGACCCAGTACTTC
TRBV18	TRBD1	.	TRBJ2-7	CASSPDRSGYEQYF	TGTGCCAGCTCACCGGACAGGAGTGGCTACGAGCAGTACTTC
TRBV28	TRBD1	.	TRBJ1-5	CAFGTGGNQPQHF	TGTGCCTTCGGGACAGGCGGCAATCAGCCCCAGCATTTT
TRBV5-4	TRBD2	.	TRBJ2-5	CASSALAEQETQYF	TGTGCCAGCAGCGCTCTAGCGGAGCAAGAGACCCAGTACTTC
TRBV5-4	.	.	TRBJ1-2	CASSLEGSSAYGYTF	TGTGCCAGCAGCTTGGAGGGCTCCTCGGCCTATGGCTACACCTTC
TRBV18	TRBD1	.	TRBJ2-1	CASSPPEDRGQFF	TGTGCCAGCTCACCACCGGAGGACAGGGGGCAGTTCTTC
TRBV5-8	.	few	TRBJ2-7	CASSLDGGVAYEQYF	TGTGCCAGCAGCTTGGATGGGGGAGTAGCCTACGAGCAGTACTTC
TRBV10-3	TRBD1	.	TRBJ1-6	CAISSDRAHNNSPLHF	TGTGCCATCAGCTCCGACAGGGCCCATAATAATTCACCCCTCCACTTT
TRBV29-1	.	.	TRBJ2-1	CSVVGMGLSEQFF	TGCAGCGTTGTGGGCATGGGTTTAAGTGAGCAGTTCTTC
TRBV12-3/TRBV12-4	.	.	TRBJ1-2	CASSLGYGYTF	TGTGCCAGCAGTTTAGGCTATGGCTACACCTTC
TRBV13	TRBD1	.	TRBJ2-7	CASSPTGTGFGEQYF	TGTGCCAGCAGCCCAACCGGGACAGGGTTTGGGGAGCAGTACTTC
TRBV3-1/TRBV3-2	.	.	TRBJ2-1	CASSRTTHLDEQFF	TGTGCCAGCAGCCGTACGACTCACCTCGATGAGCAGTTCTTC
TRBV5-6	.	once	TRBJ1-5	CASSHGPAAQPQHF	TGTGCCAGCAGCCACGGACCCGCCGCGCAGCCCCAGCATTTT
TRBV27	TRBD2	medium-sized	TRBJ2-7	CASSPLADWEQYF	TGTGCCAGCAGTCCTCTAGCGGACTGGGAGCAGTACTTC
TRBV7-9	.	.	TRBJ2-7	CASSLRTYEQYF	TGTGCCAGCAGCCTGCGAACTTACGAGCAGTACTTC
TRBV19	TRBD1	.	TRBJ1-2	CASSRPTGVLNYGYTF	TGTGCCAGTAGTCGCCCGACAGGGGTTCTTAACTATGGCTACACCTTC
TRBV10-1	TRBD2	.	TRBJ2-7	CASRWRTSGSGPEQYF	TGCGCCAGCAGGTGGAGGACTAGCGGGAGTGGTCCCGAGCAGTACTTC
TRBV18	.	.	TRBJ1-2	CASSPRAGGYTF	TGTGCCAGCTCACCACGCGCTGGAGGCTACACCTTC